This T cell receptor (beta chain) was recovered during a study of blood T cells in healthy people across ages. Losses at the gene ends were 4 bases for V and 0 bases for J; bases not matched to a gene: 9. Looked up from germline, CDR1 is MNHNY and CDR2 is SVGAGI (reference sequence). CDR3 length: 17 amino acids. Together with a sample-barcoded 5' primer, a J-beta primer mix was included in a second PCR lasting roughly 6 to 12 cycles. TCRdb reprocessed the 5' RACE reads via MiXCR and lists one record per CDR3 protein. Here the sample spans 800,000 or so distinct CDR3 sequences, 35% to 50% being singletons. In regard to this clonotype: The target antigen is unknown.

Per-sample yields of isolated PBMCs were at least 6 million. A minimum of 5 micrograms of total RNA was extracted per sample. Regarding the study as a whole: Both higher diversity and more naive CD4+ cells marked long-lived donors when set against aged donors. Because donor CMV status was unknown, expanded clonotype changes were possibly confounded.

The chain is built from TRBV6-6 and TRBJ2-3; 8 bases match TRBD1. Specimen: blood. This clonotype originated in a man older than 75 in good health. CDR3 DNA: TGTGCCAGCAGTTCACCGAGCCGACAGGGGAGCACAGATACGCAGTATTTT. Its protein is CASSSPSRQGSTDTQYF.